This T cell receptor (beta chain) was captured in a study of beta chain features in type 1 diabetes. Study-wide findings and caveats: Moderate but significant shortening of TCRB CDR3s was recorded in all four CD4+ subsets from Type 1 diabetes patients.

Germline CDR1 is SNHLY and CDR2 is FYNNEI. V lost 2 bases and J lost 4; bases outside the gene matches: 15. This CDR3 has 18 amino acids. The isolated RNA, all of it, was reverse transcribed, so expressed TCRB transcripts were what got sequenced. Average reads for naive, central memory and regulatory T cell samples were about 3.6 million. Here immunoSEQ multiplex PCR was the method, and the copy in TCRdb shows in-frame clones only, minus some. Among about 700,000 clones listed, around an eighth were seen once. Per donor, one heparinised blood draw averaged roughly 120 mL. Of note for this clone: As yet, its antigen is unknown.

The source of this sequence is a man between 18 and 35 years old with type 1 diabetes. The sequencing sample was made of naive CD4+ T cells from blood. J is TRBJ1-1 and V is TRBV2, with TRBD1 matching 8 bases. The chain's CDR3 is CASSEQGQVGYTVTEAFF. The CDR3 region has the DNA TGTGCCAGCAGTGAACAGGGACAGGTTGGGTATACGGTCACTGAAGCTTTCTTT.